Following are 19 T cell receptor beta chains from one sample sequenced in a study of shared clonotypes between healthy human individuals. Clones were sequenced by immunoSEQ multiplex PCR, and TCRdb holds only the in-frame ones, with some missing. Among 100,000 to 130,000 clones listed, 68% were seen once. Specimen: memory CD8+ T cells sorted from blood. Subset defined: CD45RO+ cells pooled with CCR7-negative TemRA cells. These receptors were obtained from a woman between 25 and 40 years old in good health.

The CDR3 bases are TGTGCCAGCAGCCAAGACCGGTCCCAGCAGTACTTC. Translated: CASSQDRSQQYF. This chain joins TRBV4-2 and TRBJ2-5; no reliable D call. The CDR3 has 12 amino acids. V was trimmed by 0 bases and J by 11 bases, leaving 10 bases between them. The germline V gene encodes CDR1 LGHNA and CDR2 YNFKEQ.

This clone was observed once. The CDR3 here is CSVAQGVCTEAFF. CDR3 sequence (DNA): TGCAGCGTCGCACAGGGGGTATGCACTGAAGCTTTCTTT. The V call is TRBV29-1, the J call TRBJ1-1; 8 nucleotides match TRBD1. There are 13 residues in the CDR3. Germline values: CDR1 SQVTM, CDR2 ANQGSEA. The ends lost 6 bases at V and 4 bases at J; junction bases unmatched: 7.

The rearrangement uses TRBV2 and TRBJ2-2, with D perhaps being TRBD1 or TRBD2 (6 bases each). Trimming shortened V by 8 bases and J by 6 bases, and 10 bases separated the two germline ends. Germline V gene data show CDR1 as SNHLY and CDR2 as FYNNEI. This CDR3 comprises 12 residues. The CDR3 here is CASPGGPGELFF. CDR3 DNA sequence: TGTGCCAGCCCCGGGGGCCCCGGGGAGCTGTTTTTT.

This clone was observed a few times. The rearrangement links TRBV6-4 to TRBJ2-2, with TRBD1 identical over 7 bases. The CDR3 loop spans 14 amino acids. Trimming removed 2 bases from V and 3 bases from J; junction bases left unmatched: 0. The germline V gene has CDR1 MRHNA and CDR2 SNTAGT. The CDR3 DNA reads TGTGCCAGCAGTGACGGGACAGACACCGGGGAGCTGTTTTTT. This gives the protein CASSDGTDTGELFF.

A few counts support this clone. This chain connects TRBV25-1 to TRBJ2-5; D remains ambiguous. The germline V gene encodes CDR1 MGHDK and CDR2 SYGVNS. V was pared by 1 base and J by 5 bases, with 5 bases between. The CDR3 is made up of 12 amino acids. CDR3 region: CASSESRETQYF. The CDR3 DNA follows: TGTGCCAGCAGTGAATCCCGCGAGACCCAGTACTTC.

This clone was picked up a small number of times. V and J are TRBV28 and TRBJ2-7; a weak D match, TRBD2 (6 bases). Trimming removed 7 bases from V and 9 bases from J, with 25 bases in between. The germline V gene encodes CDR1 MDHEN and CDR2 SYDVKM. The CDR3 covers 15 residues. CDR3 nucleotide sequence: TGTGCCAGCACTCGTTCTAGCGAAGTACTACGGGGGCAGTACTTC. Protein sequence: CASTRSSEVLRGQYF.

This clone was observed at least ten times. The V gene is TRBV7-6, the J gene TRBJ1-1; tentative D call: TRBD1 (5 bases). V lost 2 bases and J 1 base, leaving 11 bases between the germline ends. The CDR3 contains 15 residues. Germline values: CDR1 SGHVS, CDR2 FNYEAQ. The CDR3 sequence: CASSLIGQGNTEAFF. CDR3 sequence (DNA): TGTGCCAGCAGCTTAATAGGCCAGGGGAACACTGAAGCTTTCTTT.

The chain has TRBV6-5 and TRBJ2-7; TRBD2 matches 9 bases. V lost 6 bases, J lost 5 bases, and 8 bases stayed unmatched. This CDR3 is built from 14 residues. Germline CDR1 reads MNHEY; CDR2 reads SVGAGI. The chain's CDR3 is CASSRRTSDNEQYF. DNA for the CDR3: TGTGCCAGCAGCCGTAGGACTAGCGACAACGAGCAGTACTTC.

The V call is TRBV29-1, the J call TRBJ2-7; 13 positions match TRBD2. Trimming removed 3 bases from V and 4 bases from J; junction bases left unmatched: 12. The CDR3 is 17 amino acids. Germline lookup yields CDR1 SQVTM and CDR2 ANQGSEA. The chain's CDR3 is CSVDGVTSGRAPYEQYF. CDR3 nucleotide sequence: TGCAGCGTTGATGGGGTAACTAGCGGGAGGGCCCCATACGAGCAGTACTTC.

The chain combines TRBV7-9 with TRBJ2-2; TRBD2 matches at 11 bases. The CDR3 has 15 residues. The ends lost 5 bases at V and 6 bases at J; junction bases unmatched: 5. The germline gives CDR1 SEHNR, CDR2 FQNEAQ (reference sequence). CDR3 in DNA: TGTGCCAGCAGCCAGGGACTAGCGGTGCCCGGGGAGCTGTTTTTT. This translates into CASSQGLAVPGELFF.

This chain uses TRBV7-8 with TRBJ1-4, with no clear D. V dropped 2 bases and J dropped 7 bases, with 5 bases sitting between them. This CDR3 contains 12 residues. Germline loops: CDR1 SGHVS, CDR2 FQNEAQ. CDR3 protein: CASSLLGEKLFF. The CDR3 bases are TGTGCCAGCAGCTTATTAGGTGAAAAACTGTTTTTT.

This clone is a singleton in its sample. The gene calls are TRBV6-5 and TRBJ1-4; 8 nucleotides line up with TRBD1. The CDR3 totals 16 residues. CDR1 and CDR2 from the germline V gene are MNHEY and SVGAGI. The junction had 1 base not matched to a gene; V was cut back by 1 base and J by 0 bases. CDR3 nucleotides: TGTGCCAGCAGTTACTTACAGGGGGCAACTAATGAAAAACTGTTTTTT. It yields the protein CASSYLQGATNEKLFF.

This sequence joins TRBV27 and TRBJ2-7; 9 bases line up with TRBD2. From germline, CDR1 is MNHEY and CDR2 SMNVEV (reference sequence). CDR3 length: 16 residues. Trimming took 3 bases from V and 2 from J; bases not matched to a gene: 8. CDR3 residues: CASSLLGREGPYEQYF. In nucleotides, the CDR3 is TGTGCCAGCAGTTTGCTAGGGCGGGAGGGTCCCTACGAGCAGTACTTC.

V gene TRBV28 combines with J gene TRBJ2-7, with D tentatively TRBD1 (5 bases). Trimming took off 3 bases at V and 0 bases at J, with 15 bases between the two ends. The germline gives CDR1 MDHEN, CDR2 SYDVKM. There are 16 residues in the CDR3. The CDR3 here is CASSFKLQELSYEQYF. The CDR3 DNA follows: TGTGCCAGCAGTTTCAAGTTACAGGAGCTCTCCTACGAGCAGTACTTC.

This clone was seen just once. This sequence joins TRBV6-5 and TRBJ2-7, with D possibly TRBD1 on 6 matching bases. CDR3 length: 14 residues. V lost 5 bases and J 2 bases, leaving 13 bases between the germline ends. Germline-derived CDR1 and CDR2 are MNHEY and SVGAGI. CDR3 bases: TGTGCCAGCAGTCCAAACAGGGCTCCCTACGAGCAGTACTTC. Its translation: CASSPNRAPYEQYF.

The gene calls are TRBV29-1 and TRBJ2-2; D is possibly TRBD1 (6 bases). The ends were cut back, 3 bases at V and 6 bases at J, with 26 bases in the middle. Looked up from germline, CDR1 is SQVTM and CDR2 is ANQGSEA. The CDR3 extends over 18 amino acids. The CDR3 DNA reads TGCAGCGTTGAGGCGCAGGGGTTGGGGTTGGGAACCGCCGGGGAGCTGTTTTTT. Protein product: CSVEAQGLGLGTAGELFF.

The chain uses TRBV28 and TRBJ2-7; 9 bases fit TRBD1. The CDR3 is made up of 14 amino acids. The trim removed 5 bases at V and 2 bases at J, leaving 4 bases unmatched. Germline assignment: CDR1 MDHEN and CDR2 SYDVKM. The CDR3 here is CASSPGTGPYEQYF. DNA of the CDR3: TGTGCCAGCAGTCCCGGGACAGGGCCCTACGAGCAGTACTTC.

The chain is built from TRBV7-2 and TRBJ1-2; D remains ambiguous. Trimming pared 3 bases from V and 0 bases from J, leaving 8 bases between. Germline V gene lookup returns CDR1 SGHTA and CDR2 FQGNSA. There are 14 residues in the CDR3. The CDR3 region is CASSFGRANYGYTF. CDR3 coding DNA: TGTGCCAGCAGCTTTGGACGGGCTAACTATGGCTACACCTTC.

This clone was recorded a few times. The CDR3 DNA is TGTGCCAGCAGTCCTGGTGAACTGGGCGGCCAGCCCCAGCATTTT. It translates to CASSPGELGGQPQHF. The chain joins TRBV6-5 to TRBJ1-5; no definite D call. The CDR3 contains 15 residues. The V and J ends lost 5 bases and 7 bases respectively, with 18 bases between them. The germline V gene has CDR1 MNHEY and CDR2 SVGAGI.